The next 8 T cell receptor beta chains were all read from a single sample in a study of T cell responses to AZD1222 COVID-19 vaccine. The table came from immunoSEQ multiplex PCR; TCRdb's copy has only in-frame clones and leaves some out. The table has about 140,000 clones, roughly 92% seen once. The starting material was peripheral blood, obtained on day 0 of AZD1222 vaccination. These receptors were taken from an adult in good health.

The gene calls are TRBV7-3 and TRBJ1-6; perhaps TRBD1 as D (5 bases). V was pared by 3 bases and J by 7 bases, with 13 bases between. The CDR3 totals 15 residues. Germline CDR1 and CDR2: SGHTA and FQGTGA. The CDR3 nucleotides are TGTGCCAGCAGCTTGGGGCCGGGAAACAATTCACCCCTCCACTTT. Protein sequence: CASSLGPGNNSPLHF. Supplemented by reference TRBV7-3 and TRBJ1-6, the full variable domain reads GAGVSQTPSNKVTEKGKYVELRCDPISGHTALYWYRQSLGQGPEFLIYFQGTGAADDSGLPNDRFFAVRPEGSVSTLKIQRTERGDSAVYLCASSLGPGNNSPLHFGNGTRLTVT.

The chain couples TRBV29-1 to TRBJ2-7, with TRBD1 matching over 7 bases. In germline, CDR1 is SQVTM, CDR2 ANQGSEA. The CDR3 contains 15 residues. V shed 2 bases, J shed 0 bases, and the junction held 7 bases outside the gene matches. CDR3: CSVEYRGQSSYEQYF. The CDR3 DNA reads TGCAGCGTTGAATATAGGGGACAGAGCTCCTACGAGCAGTACTTC.

This chain joins TRBV2 and TRBJ1-1; 9 bases fit TRBD1. This CDR3 has 17 amino acids. J was trimmed by 0 bases and V by 6 bases; bases with no gene match: 11. Germline CDR1 and CDR2: SNHLY and FYNNEI. CDR3 amino acids: CASSYSPGQGLNTEAFF. The CDR3 coding sequence is TGTGCCAGCAGCTATTCACCGGGACAGGGTTTGAACACTGAAGCTTTCTTT.

The rearrangement links TRBV7-9 to TRBJ1-3; D gene uncertain. The V gene's germline CDR1 is SEHNR and CDR2 FQNEAQ (reference sequence). V was trimmed by 1 base and J by 0 bases, leaving 10 bases between them. This CDR3 contains 16 residues. The CDR3 protein is CASSLGFSNSGNTIYF. In nucleotides, the CDR3 is TGTGCCAGCAGCTTAGGGTTCTCTAACTCTGGAAACACCATATATTTT. Complete variable domain (other parts from reference TRBV7-9 and TRBJ1-3): DTGVSQNPRHKITKRGQNVTFRCDPISEHNRLYWYRQTLGQGPEFLTYFQNEAQLEKSRLLSDRFSAERPKGSFSTLEIQRTEQGDSAMYLCASSLGFSNSGNTIYFGEGSWLTVV.

This clone appeared once. The chain combines TRBV2 with TRBJ2-1, with D unresolved. The V end was cut by 4 bases, the J end by 8 bases, with 9 bases between. The V gene's germline CDR1 is SNHLY and CDR2 FYNNEI. The length of the CDR3 is 12 residues. The DNA of the CDR3 is TGTGCCAGCAGTGGATATCGGGATGAGCAGTTCTTC. Translated, it gives CASSGYRDEQFF.

This chain connects TRBV27 to TRBJ1-5; D might be TRBD1 (5 bases). The V end was cut by 9 bases, the J end by 3 bases, with 12 bases between. CDR3 length: 13 residues. Germline CDR1 is MNHEY and CDR2 is SMNVEV (reference sequence). The CDR3 loop reads CASQGYPNQPQHF. DNA of the CDR3: TGTGCCAGTCAGGGTTATCCCAATCAGCCCCAGCATTTT.

This chain uses TRBV2 with TRBJ1-2, with unresolved D. V shed 5 bases and J shed 4 bases, with 8 bases lying between them. This CDR3 comprises 12 residues. Germline CDR1 and CDR2: SNHLY and FYNNEI. CDR3 DNA sequence: TGTGCCAGCAGTCATCCTATCTATGGCTACACCTTC. It specifies CASSHPIYGYTF.

The chain couples TRBV4-1 to TRBJ1-2, with D uncertain. Germline V lookup: CDR1 MGHRA, CDR2 YSYEKL. The V and J ends lost 1 base and 2 bases respectively, with 11 bases between them. The CDR3 totals 15 residues. The CDR3 protein is CASSQGTIPNYGYTF. The CDR3 region has the DNA TGCGCCAGCAGCCAAGGAACCATACCCAACTATGGCTACACCTTC.